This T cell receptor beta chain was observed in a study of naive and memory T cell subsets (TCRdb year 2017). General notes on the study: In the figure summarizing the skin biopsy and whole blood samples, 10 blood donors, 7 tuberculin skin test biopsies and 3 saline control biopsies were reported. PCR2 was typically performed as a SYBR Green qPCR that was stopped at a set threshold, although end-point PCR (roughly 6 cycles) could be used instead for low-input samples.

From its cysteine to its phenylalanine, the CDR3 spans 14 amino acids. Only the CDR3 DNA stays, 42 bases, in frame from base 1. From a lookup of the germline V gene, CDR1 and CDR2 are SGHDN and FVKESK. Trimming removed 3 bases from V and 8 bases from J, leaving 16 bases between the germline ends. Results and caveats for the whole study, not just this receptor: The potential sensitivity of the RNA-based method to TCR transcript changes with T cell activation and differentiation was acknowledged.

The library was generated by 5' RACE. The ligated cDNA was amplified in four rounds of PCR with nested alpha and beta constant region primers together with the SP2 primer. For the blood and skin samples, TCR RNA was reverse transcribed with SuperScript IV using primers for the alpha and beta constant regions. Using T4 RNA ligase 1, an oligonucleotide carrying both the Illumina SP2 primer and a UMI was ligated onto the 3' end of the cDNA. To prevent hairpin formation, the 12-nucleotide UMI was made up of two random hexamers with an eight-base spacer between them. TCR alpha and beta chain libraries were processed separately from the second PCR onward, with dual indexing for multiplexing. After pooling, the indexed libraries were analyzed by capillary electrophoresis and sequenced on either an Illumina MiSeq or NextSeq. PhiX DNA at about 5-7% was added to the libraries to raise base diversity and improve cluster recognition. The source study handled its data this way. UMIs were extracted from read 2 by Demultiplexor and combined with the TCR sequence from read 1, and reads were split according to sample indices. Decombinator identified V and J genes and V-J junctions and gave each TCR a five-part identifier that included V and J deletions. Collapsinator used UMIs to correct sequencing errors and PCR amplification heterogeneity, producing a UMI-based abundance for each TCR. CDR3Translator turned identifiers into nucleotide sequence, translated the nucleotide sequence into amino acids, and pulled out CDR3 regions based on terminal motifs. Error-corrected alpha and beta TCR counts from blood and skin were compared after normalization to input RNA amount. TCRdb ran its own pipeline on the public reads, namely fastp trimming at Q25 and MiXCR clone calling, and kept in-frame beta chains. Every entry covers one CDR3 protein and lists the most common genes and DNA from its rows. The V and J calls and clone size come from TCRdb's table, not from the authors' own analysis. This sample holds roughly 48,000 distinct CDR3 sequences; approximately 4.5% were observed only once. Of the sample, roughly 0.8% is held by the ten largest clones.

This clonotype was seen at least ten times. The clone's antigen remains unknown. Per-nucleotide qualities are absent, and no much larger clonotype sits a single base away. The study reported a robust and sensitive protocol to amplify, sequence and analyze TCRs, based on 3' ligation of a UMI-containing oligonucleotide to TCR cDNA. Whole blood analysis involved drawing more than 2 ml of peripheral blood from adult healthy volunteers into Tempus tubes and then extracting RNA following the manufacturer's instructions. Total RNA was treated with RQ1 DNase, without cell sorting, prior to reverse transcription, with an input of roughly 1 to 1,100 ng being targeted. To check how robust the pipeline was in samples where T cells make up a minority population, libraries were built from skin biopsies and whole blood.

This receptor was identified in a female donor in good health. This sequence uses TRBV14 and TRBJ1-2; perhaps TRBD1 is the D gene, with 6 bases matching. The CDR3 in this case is CASSHPRGQPGYTF. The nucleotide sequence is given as TGTGCCAGCAGCCATCCGAGAGGACAGCCGGGCTACACCTTC.